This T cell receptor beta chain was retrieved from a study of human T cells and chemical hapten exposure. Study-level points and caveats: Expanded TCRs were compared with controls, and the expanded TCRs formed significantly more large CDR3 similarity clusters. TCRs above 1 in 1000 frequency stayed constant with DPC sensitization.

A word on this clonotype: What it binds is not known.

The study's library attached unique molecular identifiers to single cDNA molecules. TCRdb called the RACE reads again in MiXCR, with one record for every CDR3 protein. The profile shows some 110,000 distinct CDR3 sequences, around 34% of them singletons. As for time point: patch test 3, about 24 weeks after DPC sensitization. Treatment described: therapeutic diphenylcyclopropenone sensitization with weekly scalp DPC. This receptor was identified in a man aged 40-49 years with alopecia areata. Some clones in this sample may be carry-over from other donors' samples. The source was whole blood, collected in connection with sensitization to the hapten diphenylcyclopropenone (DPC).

In DNA form, the CDR3 reads TGTGCCAGCAGCTCACGAACTAGCGGGCCTCCTCACGAGCAGTACTTC. Translated, it gives CASSSRTSGPPHEQYF. V usage is TRBV6-5 and J usage is TRBJ2-7, with 9 bases matching TRBD2. This CDR3 comprises 16 residues. Germline lookup yields CDR1 MNHEY and CDR2 SVGAGI. The J segment lost 5 bases and the V segment lost 6 bases, leaving 14 bases of the junction unmatched.